A selection of T cell receptor beta chains follows, all from one sample in a study of Tregs in tolerant kidney transplant recipients. This table comes from immunoSEQ multiplex PCR, and its TCRdb copy is limited to in-frame clones, with some not included. Counted here are roughly 10,000 clones, approximately 90% occurring once; the ten biggest clones make up 5.5% to 7%. What these receptors recognize is not known. The material was Tregs from blood cultured with allogeneic cells, obtained before the transplant. These receptors all come from a human patient who received a combined kidney and bone marrow transplant. CDR3s include the opening cysteine and the closing phenylalanine or tryptophan. D genes are given only for firm matches. Clone sizes are given selectively: once, few, many, or a class where the clone is expanded.

cdr3_aa	cdr3_nt	clone_size	d_call	v_call	j_call
CSVHNGDGTEAFF	TGCAGCGTCCACAATGGGGACGGGACTGAAGCTTTCTTT	once	-	TRBV29-1	TRBJ1-1
CSALQSYEQYF	TGCAGTGCCCTTCAATCCTACGAGCAGTACTTC	-	-	TRBV20-1	TRBJ2-7
CSVWTGGNTEAFF	TGCAGCGTCTGGACAGGCGGTAACACTGAAGCTTTCTTT	-	TRBD1	TRBV29-1	TRBJ1-1
CASSSIKVERTDIHLYGYTF	TGTGCCAGCAGTTCCATTAAGGTCGAACGGACAGATATCCACCTCTATGGCTACACCTTC	-	-	TRBV28	TRBJ1-2
CASGGVWEQYF	TGTGCTAGTGGTGGGGTCTGGGAGCAGTACTTC	-	-	TRBV12-5	TRBJ2-7
CAWRRRVYNSPLHF	TGTGCCTGGAGGAGACGGGTATATAATTCACCCCTCCACTTT	-	-	TRBV30	TRBJ1-6
CASSDRDPFSPLHF	TGTGCCAGCAGTGACCGGGACCCATTTTCACCCCTCCACTTT	-	-	TRBV6-1	TRBJ1-6
CASSFRGFQYF	TGTGCCAGCAGTTTCAGGGGGTTCCAGTACTTC	-	TRBD1	TRBV28	TRBJ2-7
CASSLAGGLWDEQYF	TGTGCCAGCAGCTTAGCCGGCGGACTATGGGACGAGCAGTACTTC	-	-	TRBV7-5	TRBJ2-7
CAWTRPLTNEKLFF	TGTGCCTGGACTCGTCCATTGACTAATGAAAAACTGTTTTTT	-	-	TRBV30	TRBJ1-4
CASSSRPGTGRTQHF	TGTGCCAGTAGTTCGAGACCCGGGACAGGGAGAACCCAGCATTTT	-	TRBD1	TRBV19	TRBJ1-5
CASSSVGTSGRAGNEQFF	TGTGCCAGCAGCTCCGTCGGGACTAGCGGGAGGGCAGGTAATGAGCAGTTCTTC	-	TRBD2	TRBV7-2	TRBJ2-1
CASSLVTNYEQYF	TGTGCCAGCAGCTTAGTCACCAACTACGAGCAGTACTTC	-	-	TRBV7-2	TRBJ2-7
CASSPQGSNYGYTF	TGTGCCAGCAGCCCCCAAGGGTCCAACTATGGCTACACCTTC	-	-	TRBV9	TRBJ1-2
CASSLGQGHMGGELFF	TGTGCCAGCAGCTTAGGGCAGGGTCATATGGGCGGGGAGCTGTTTTTT	few	-	TRBV7-2	TRBJ2-2
CASSGRTGFITNTGELFF	TGCGCCAGCAGCGGACGGACAGGGTTTATTACGAACACCGGGGAGCTGTTTTTT	-	TRBD1	TRBV5-1	TRBJ2-2
CASSYLQTLETQYF	TGTGCCAGCAGTTATCTACAGACACTAGAGACCCAGTACTTC	-	-	TRBV6-5	TRBJ2-5
CASSQNSPYEQYF	TGTGCCAGCTCTCAGAATAGTCCCTACGAGCAGTACTTC	-	-	TRBV18	TRBJ2-7